The 18 T cell receptor beta chains listed next were all sequenced from one sample in a study of vaccination effects on CD4 cells after COVID-19. The table came from immunoSEQ multiplex PCR; TCRdb's copy has only in-frame clones and leaves some out. The repertoire holds roughly 20,000 clones, with 70% as singletons. Within the ViraFEST assay, antigen-specific CD4+ T cells underwent expansion with viral peptide pools prior to sequencing. The culture ran for nine to eleven days, and then CD4+ T cells were isolated. These receptors have no known antigen. The sample here was CD4+ T cells from PBMCs cultured with HCoV-229E spike peptides, taken before COVID-19 vaccination. The source of these receptors is a human donor who received a COVID-19 vaccine.

V is TRBV9 and J is TRBJ2-1; weak D call: TRBD1 (7 bases). The ends were cut back, 2 bases at V and 1 base at J, with 10 bases in the middle. Germline values: CDR1 SGDLS, CDR2 YYNGEE. The CDR3 is made up of 15 amino acids. The CDR3: CASSVAGGSYNEQFF. CDR3 in DNA: TGTGCCAGCAGCGTCGCAGGGGGGTCCTACAATGAGCAGTTCTTC.

V usage is TRBV6-4 and J usage is TRBJ2-3; D gene unclear. Germline CDR1 reads MRHNA; CDR2 reads SNTAGT. This CDR3 has 13 residues. Trimming removed 6 bases from V and 3 bases from J, with 10 bases in between. The CDR3 sequence: CASRSSGTDTQYF. CDR3 bases: TGTGCCAGCAGATCTTCTGGTACAGATACGCAGTATTTT.

This chain connects TRBV29-1 to TRBJ1-1, with 7 bases identical to TRBD1. V lost 4 bases to trimming and J lost 3 bases; unmatched junction nucleotides: 5. The CDR3 contains 13 residues. Germline V CDR1 and CDR2: SQVTM, ANQGSEA. The CDR3 reads CSVVKGADTEAFF. CDR3 nucleotide sequence: TGCAGCGTTGTCAAGGGGGCGGACACTGAAGCTTTCTTT. Variable domain in full (rest from reference TRBV29-1 and TRBJ1-1): SAVISQKPSRDICQRGTSLTIQCQVDSQVTMMFWYRQQPGQSLTLIATANQGSEATYESGFVIDKFPISRPNLTFSTLTVSNMSPEDSSIYLCSVVKGADTEAFFGQGTRLTVV.

This sequence joins TRBV29-1 and TRBJ2-5; D may match TRBD1 or TRBD2 (5 bases each). The V end lost 4 bases, the J end lost 3 bases, and 9 bases lay between the germline ends. This CDR3 has 12 amino acids. The V gene's germline CDR1 is SQVTM and CDR2 ANQGSEA. CDR3 sequence reads: CSVVGTKETQYF. CDR3 DNA sequence: TGCAGCGTTGTCGGGACGAAAGAGACCCAGTACTTC.

The genes are TRBV10-3 and TRBJ1-2; 7 nucleotides agree with TRBD1. J was trimmed by 4 bases and V by 8 bases; bases with no gene match: 19. Germline V gene sequence: CDR1 ENHRY, CDR2 SYGVKD. The CDR3 extends over 17 amino acids. CDR3 sequence: CAIGRGPRQGSIYGYTF. The DNA of the CDR3 is TGTGCCATCGGGAGGGGCCCCAGACAGGGCTCGATCTATGGCTACACCTTC.

The chain combines TRBV5-6 with TRBJ2-1; D tentatively fits TRBD1 or TRBD2 (5 bases each). The CDR3 contains 15 residues. Germline V gene data show CDR1 as SGHDT and CDR2 as YYEEEE. The germline V and J ends were trimmed by 6 bases and 0 bases, with 13 bases remaining between them. CDR3 nucleotides: TGTGCCAGCATCAGGGAGTTTGTCTCCTACAATGAGCAGTTCTTC. Its translation: CASIREFVSYNEQFF.

V and J are TRBV5-1 and TRBJ2-3, with unresolved D. The CDR3 contains 14 residues. The germline gives CDR1 SGHRS, CDR2 YFSETQ. The germline V and J ends were trimmed by 0 bases and 0 bases, with 5 bases remaining between them. The CDR3 spells CASSLVGSTDTQYF. The DNA of the CDR3 is TGCGCCAGCAGCTTGGTAGGCAGCACAGATACGCAGTATTTT. The full variable domain, rest sourced from reference TRBV5-1 and TRBJ2-3, is KAGVTQTPRYLIKTRGQQVTLSCSPISGHRSVSWYQQTPGQGLQFLFEYFSETQRNKGNFPGRFSGRQFSNSRSEMNVSTLELGDSALYLCASSLVGSTDTQYFGPGTRLTVL.

The rearrangement links TRBV18 to TRBJ2-7, with 11 nucleotides matching TRBD2. Germline CDR1 and CDR2: KGHSH and LQKENI. V dropped 8 bases and J dropped 1; count of bases not matched to a gene: 13. The CDR3 has 17 residues. CDR3 region: CASTQATSGRGSYEQYF. CDR3 nucleotides: TGTGCCAGCACCCAGGCAACTAGCGGGAGAGGGTCCTACGAGCAGTACTTC.

The V gene is TRBV9, the J gene TRBJ1-2; D call uncertain. Looked up from germline, CDR1 is SGDLS and CDR2 is YYNGEE. The CDR3 runs 13 residues. Trimming pared 0 bases from V and 4 bases from J, leaving 7 bases between. This chain's CDR3 is CASSVGNGYGYTF. In DNA, the CDR3 is TGTGCCAGCAGCGTAGGGAACGGCTATGGCTACACCTTC.

V and J are TRBV11-2 and TRBJ1-1; no firm D call. CDR1 SGHAT and CDR2 FQNNGV come from the germline V gene. V lost 5 bases to trimming and J lost 2 bases, with 6 bases between them. CDR3 length: 12 residues. CDR3 in DNA: TGTGCCAGCAGCCTTACTAACACTGAAGCTTTCTTT. Amino acid sequence: CASSLTNTEAFF.

The rearrangement joins TRBV3-1 (or the pseudogene TRBV3-2) to TRBJ1-5, with D possibly matching TRBD1 (6 bases). This CDR3 region has 13 residues. Between the trimmed V and J ends, which lost 3 bases and 4 bases, there was a span of 7 bases. The germline gives CDR1 LGHDT, CDR2 YNNKEL (reference sequence). CDR3 region: CASSHTGNQPQHF. Here the CDR3 DNA reads TGTGCCAGCAGCCATACAGGGAATCAGCCCCAGCATTTT.

The chain carries TRBV9 and TRBJ1-1; D is possibly TRBD1 (5 bases). The CDR3 has 14 amino acids. Between the trimmed V and J ends, which lost 10 bases and 2 bases, there was a span of 18 bases. Germline V gives CDR1 SGDLS, CDR2 YYNGEE. The CDR3, as DNA: TGTGCCGGGACGGACCTCGGGTCAAACACTGAAGCTTTCTTT. Translated: CAGTDLGSNTEAFF.

V usage is TRBV30 and J usage is TRBJ1-2; D is ambiguous. The CDR3 is made up of 15 amino acids. Germline-derived CDR1 and CDR2 are GTSNPN and SVGIG (reference sequence). V lost 3 bases to trimming and J lost 0 bases, with 14 bases between them. CDR3 bases: TGTGCCTGGAGACCTGACAAGCTCCCTAACTATGGCTACACCTTC. Amino acids: CAWRPDKLPNYGYTF.

The chain links TRBV29-1 to TRBJ1-1; TRBD1 agrees at 8 bases. From germline, CDR1 is SQVTM and CDR2 ANQGSEA. CDR3 length equals 14 residues. V shed 1 base, J shed 1 base, and the junction held 2 bases outside the gene matches. This CDR3 reads CSVEGQGPNTEAFF. CDR3 DNA sequence: TGCAGCGTTGAAGGACAGGGGCCGAACACTGAAGCTTTCTTT. Complete variable domain (other parts from reference TRBV29-1 and TRBJ1-1): SAVISQKPSRDICQRGTSLTIQCQVDSQVTMMFWYRQQPGQSLTLIATANQGSEATYESGFVIDKFPISRPNLTFSTLTVSNMSPEDSSIYLCSVEGQGPNTEAFFGQGTRLTVV.

The chain couples TRBV13 to TRBJ2-5, with D unclear. The germline CDR1 and CDR2 sequences are PRHDT and FYEKMQ (reference sequence). V was trimmed by 6 bases and J by 4 bases, leaving 18 bases between them. The CDR3 spans 15 residues. CDR3 residues: CASRPTGRLGETQYF. In DNA, the CDR3 is TGTGCCAGCAGACCGACCGGACGTCTGGGAGAGACCCAGTACTTC.

This chain links TRBV3-1 (or the pseudogene TRBV3-2) with TRBJ1-1; no reliable D call. CDR1 is LGHDT and CDR2 is YNNKEL in the germline V gene (reference sequence). Trimming left V 1 base short and J 1 base short, with 10 bases between. This CDR3 is built from 15 residues. The CDR3 protein is CASSQAGGPNTEAFF. CDR3 coding DNA: TGTGCCAGCAGCCAAGCCGGAGGACCGAACACTGAAGCTTTCTTT.

J is TRBJ2-1 and V is TRBV24-1; the match to TRBD1 covers 9 bases. V trimming: 3 bases; J trimming: 8 bases; junction bases outside the gene matches: 16. This CDR3 is built from 18 residues. Germline V gene data show CDR1 as KGHDR and CDR2 as SFDVKD. CDR3 coding DNA: TGTGCCACCAGTGATACCACCGGGACAGGGTATCCGTATGATGAGCAGTTCTTC. Its protein product is CATSDTTGTGYPYDEQFF.

The chain couples TRBV29-1 to TRBJ1-5; no reliable D call. Germline V gives CDR1 SQVTM, CDR2 ANQGSEA. V lost 4 bases to trimming and J lost 0 bases, with 13 bases between them. The CDR3 loop spans 15 amino acids. The CDR3 DNA reads as TGCAGCGTTGCTATCGGGTCAGTTAGCAATCAGCCCCAGCATTTT. This translates into CSVAIGSVSNQPQHF.